This is a list of T cell receptor beta chains from one sample in a study of blood T cells in healthy people across ages. TCRdb recomputed calls from the 5' RACE reads with MiXCR, one row per CDR3 protein. The sample consists of 700,000 to 800,000 distinct CDR3 sequences, roughly 45% of them appearing once. The source material was blood. These receptors were taken from a woman aged 60-75 years in good health. Both conserved end residues are part of each CDR3.

J gene	V gene	CDR3 protein
TRBJ2-1	TRBV7-8	CASSLGQGPREQFF
TRBJ1-5	TRBV4-3	CASNQDWGTGGLQPQHF
TRBJ1-2	TRBV6-2/TRBV6-3	CASRDREDGYTF
TRBJ2-2	TRBV6-5	CASSYADGNTGELFF
TRBJ2-7	TRBV3-1	CASSQGISGYAYEQYF
TRBJ2-7	TRBV6-1	CAGRGQGASYEQYF
TRBJ1-2	TRBV14	CASSQDPGQGSYGYTF
TRBJ2-5	TRBV11-3	CASSSFGRDLQETQYF
TRBJ2-5	TRBV7-7	CASSAFLRGEQETQYF
TRBJ2-1	TRBV20-1	CSARTSPYNEQFF
TRBJ1-2	TRBV12-3/TRBV12-4	CASTHYDHDQLGYTF
TRBJ2-3	TRBV30	CAWSTTGADTQYF
TRBJ2-7	TRBV7-2	CASSLVGAGTSYEQYF
TRBJ1-3	TRBV20-1	CSARVENTIYF
TRBJ2-1	TRBV27	CARSEDRDRGQRQFF
TRBJ2-7	TRBV12-3/TRBV12-4	CASSLATGLDEQYF
TRBJ1-2	TRBV6-6	CASSLMTGIYGYTF
TRBJ2-3	TRBV6-2/TRBV6-3	CASTWAPPPYTQYF
TRBJ2-7	TRBV4-3	CASSQDSGRGYEQYF
TRBJ2-5	TRBV4-3	CASSQGEGPSGTQYF
TRBJ2-7	TRBV12-3/TRBV12-4	CASSSTPGVTYEQYF
TRBJ2-1	TRBV12-3/TRBV12-4	CASSLSEGLGEQFF
TRBJ2-1	TRBV9	CASSPRLASGYNEQFF
TRBJ2-5	TRBV29-1	CSVPGLAGVNQETQYF
TRBJ1-2	TRBV2	CASTHEEGLYGYTF
TRBJ2-1	TRBV3-1	CASSQGGAVEQFF
TRBJ2-1	TRBV5-1	CASSEDTVFNEQFF
TRBJ1-2	TRBV7-2	CASSSTHGYTF
TRBJ2-5	TRBV6-6	CASAGGETQYF
TRBJ2-3	TRBV7-9	CASSRLAGGPTDTQYF
TRBJ2-3	TRBV4-1	CASSQIAGPSTDTQYF
TRBJ2-2	TRBV29-1	CSVESQANTGELFF